This is a list of T cell receptor beta chains from one sample in a study of graft-versus-host responses after intestinal transplantation. TCRdb keeps only in-frame clones here, not all; method: immunoSEQ multiplex PCR. The table shows some 110,000 clones, with approximately 90% occurring only once. These receptors lack a known antigen. The sequences come from unstimulated CD4+ T cells sorted from spleen or lymph node cells, collected before intestinal transplant. The receptors here all came from a human donor who received an intestinal transplant. The CDR3 runs from the conserved cysteine through the conserved F or W. Each record gives: CDR3 protein, CDR3 DNA, clone size, V gene, D gene, J gene. A D gene is named only where the DNA matches it firmly. Where a row states a size, it is once, few, many or the class of an expanded clone; other rows omit it.

CAWGQGELFF TGTGCCTGGGGACAGGGGGAGCTGTTTTTT NA TRBV30 NA TRBJ2-2
CASSGPQGGFTEAFF TGTGCCAGCAGTGGGCCGCAGGGGGGTTTCACTGAAGCTTTCTTT NA TRBV6-1 TRBD1 TRBJ1-1
CASSFSGTSGDTQYF TGCGCCAGCAGCTTTTCGGGAACCTCGGGAGATACGCAGTATTTT NA TRBV5-1 NA TRBJ2-3
CAWGTVQYQPQHF TGTGCCTGGGGGACAGTTCAATATCAGCCCCAGCATTTT NA TRBV30 TRBD1 TRBJ1-5
CASSVGSGVQRTGELFF TGTGCCAGCAGCGTAGGAAGCGGGGTACAGCGCACCGGGGAGCTGTTTTTT NA TRBV9 TRBD2 TRBJ2-2
CASSSDRGLSPLHF TGTGCCAGCAGCTCCGACAGGGGGCTGTCACCCCTCCACTTT NA TRBV2 TRBD1 TRBJ1-6
CASSDLGTGSKDYTF TGTGCCAGCAGTGATCTGGGGACAGGGAGCAAAGACTACACCTTC NA TRBV2 TRBD1 TRBJ1-2
CASSPRLARDTQYF TGTGCCAGCAGCCCCAGACTAGCACGAGATACGCAGTATTTT NA TRBV11-2 TRBD2 TRBJ2-3
CASSEQIAGGMNEQFF TGTGCCAGCAGTGAACAAATAGCGGGAGGGATGAATGAGCAGTTCTTC NA TRBV25-1 TRBD2 TRBJ2-1
CASSLAAGLAFHEQYF TGCGCCAGCAGCTTGGCCGCGGGACTAGCGTTCCACGAGCAGTACTTC NA TRBV5-1 TRBD2 TRBJ2-7
CSVEGWTGVANYGYTF TGCAGCGTTGAAGGGTGGACAGGGGTAGCTAACTATGGCTACACCTTC NA TRBV29-1 TRBD1 TRBJ1-2
CASSLKRGSYNEQFF TGTGCCAGCAGCTTGAAGCGGGGCTCCTACAATGAGCAGTTCTTC NA TRBV11-3 TRBD2 TRBJ2-1
CASKFRVENTGELFF TGCGCCAGCAAATTCAGGGTTGAGAACACCGGGGAGCTGTTTTTT NA TRBV5-1 NA TRBJ2-2
CASSYSGTQNTEAFF TGCGCCAGCAGCTATTCCGGGACACAGAACACTGAAGCTTTCTTT NA TRBV5-1 NA TRBJ1-1
CASSPLDRGGGELFF TGTGCCAGCAGTCCTTTGGACAGGGGCGGCGGGGAGCTGTTTTTT NA TRBV6-1 TRBD1 TRBJ2-2
CASSWPGQGAREQYF TGTGCCAGCAGCTGGCCGGGACAGGGGGCCAGGGAGCAGTACTTC NA TRBV5-4 TRBD1 TRBJ2-7
CASTQGQLYSGNTIYF TGTGCCAGCACACAGGGACAGCTTTACTCTGGAAACACCATATATTTT NA TRBV18 TRBD1 TRBJ1-3
CASSLPSGTSYEQYF TGTGCCAGCAGCTTGCCTAGCGGGACAAGCTACGAGCAGTACTTC NA TRBV7-9 TRBD2 TRBJ2-7
CASSRGGRYEQYF TGCGCCAGCAGCCGAGGGGGCCGATACGAGCAGTACTTC once TRBV5-1 TRBD1 TRBJ2-7
CASSRNRNTEAFF TGTGCCAGTAGTCGAAACAGGAACACTGAAGCTTTCTTT NA TRBV19 NA TRBJ1-1
CASSLIPRERASNNEQFF TGTGCCAGCAGCTTAATACCGCGGGAGCGAGCCTCTAATAATGAGCAGTTCTTC NA TRBV7-9 TRBD2 TRBJ2-1
CASRPTGGLRSGANVLTF TGCGCCAGCAGACCGACAGGGGGCCTTAGGTCTGGGGCCAACGTCCTGACTTTC NA TRBV5-1 TRBD1 TRBJ2-6
CASSQGPGQTDTF TGCGCCAGCAGCCAAGGTCCGGGACAAACCGACACCTTC NA TRBV4-3 NA TRBJ1-2
CASAPGQGFWGERNEQFF TGTGCCAGCGCCCCCGGACAGGGCTTTTGGGGTGAGAGGAATGAGCAGTTCTTC NA TRBV9 TRBD1 TRBJ2-1
CASSPLLAGGYNEQFF TGTGCCAGCAGCCCCCTCTTAGCGGGGGGATACAATGAGCAGTTCTTC few TRBV11-2 TRBD2 TRBJ2-1
CASSYSGGAETQYF TGTGCCAGCAGCTATAGCGGGGGGGCGGAGACCCAGTACTTC NA TRBV11-2 TRBD2 TRBJ2-5